This T cell receptor (beta chain) is from a study of T cells in localized non-small cell lung cancer. Study results and caveats: Uninvolved adjacent lung, not tumor, had the highest T cell clonality. Adjacent lung held a median approximately 57 of the top 100 tumor clones. Longer overall survival was seen with higher T cell density measured in blood.

Germline CDR1 is SGHRS and CDR2 is YFSETQ. Trimming shortened V by 0 bases and J by 5 bases, and 6 bases separated the two germline ends. The CDR3 runs to 12 residues. Assay used: immunoSEQ multiplex PCR; TCRdb lists only in-frame clones, some missing. Of 78,000 or so clones listed, about 83% are singletons. On this clone: Its antigen is undetermined. Other DNA sequences within the sample encode an identical CDR3.

The chain employs TRBV5-1 and TRBJ2-7, with a possible D match to TRBD1 (5 bases). The sequence came from a man aged 40 to 70 with stage I lung adenocarcinoma. Source: peripheral blood, taken before any cancer treatment. The CDR3 here is CASSLVGDEQYF. The DNA for the CDR3 is TGCGCCAGCAGCTTGGTAGGGGACGAGCAGTACTTC.